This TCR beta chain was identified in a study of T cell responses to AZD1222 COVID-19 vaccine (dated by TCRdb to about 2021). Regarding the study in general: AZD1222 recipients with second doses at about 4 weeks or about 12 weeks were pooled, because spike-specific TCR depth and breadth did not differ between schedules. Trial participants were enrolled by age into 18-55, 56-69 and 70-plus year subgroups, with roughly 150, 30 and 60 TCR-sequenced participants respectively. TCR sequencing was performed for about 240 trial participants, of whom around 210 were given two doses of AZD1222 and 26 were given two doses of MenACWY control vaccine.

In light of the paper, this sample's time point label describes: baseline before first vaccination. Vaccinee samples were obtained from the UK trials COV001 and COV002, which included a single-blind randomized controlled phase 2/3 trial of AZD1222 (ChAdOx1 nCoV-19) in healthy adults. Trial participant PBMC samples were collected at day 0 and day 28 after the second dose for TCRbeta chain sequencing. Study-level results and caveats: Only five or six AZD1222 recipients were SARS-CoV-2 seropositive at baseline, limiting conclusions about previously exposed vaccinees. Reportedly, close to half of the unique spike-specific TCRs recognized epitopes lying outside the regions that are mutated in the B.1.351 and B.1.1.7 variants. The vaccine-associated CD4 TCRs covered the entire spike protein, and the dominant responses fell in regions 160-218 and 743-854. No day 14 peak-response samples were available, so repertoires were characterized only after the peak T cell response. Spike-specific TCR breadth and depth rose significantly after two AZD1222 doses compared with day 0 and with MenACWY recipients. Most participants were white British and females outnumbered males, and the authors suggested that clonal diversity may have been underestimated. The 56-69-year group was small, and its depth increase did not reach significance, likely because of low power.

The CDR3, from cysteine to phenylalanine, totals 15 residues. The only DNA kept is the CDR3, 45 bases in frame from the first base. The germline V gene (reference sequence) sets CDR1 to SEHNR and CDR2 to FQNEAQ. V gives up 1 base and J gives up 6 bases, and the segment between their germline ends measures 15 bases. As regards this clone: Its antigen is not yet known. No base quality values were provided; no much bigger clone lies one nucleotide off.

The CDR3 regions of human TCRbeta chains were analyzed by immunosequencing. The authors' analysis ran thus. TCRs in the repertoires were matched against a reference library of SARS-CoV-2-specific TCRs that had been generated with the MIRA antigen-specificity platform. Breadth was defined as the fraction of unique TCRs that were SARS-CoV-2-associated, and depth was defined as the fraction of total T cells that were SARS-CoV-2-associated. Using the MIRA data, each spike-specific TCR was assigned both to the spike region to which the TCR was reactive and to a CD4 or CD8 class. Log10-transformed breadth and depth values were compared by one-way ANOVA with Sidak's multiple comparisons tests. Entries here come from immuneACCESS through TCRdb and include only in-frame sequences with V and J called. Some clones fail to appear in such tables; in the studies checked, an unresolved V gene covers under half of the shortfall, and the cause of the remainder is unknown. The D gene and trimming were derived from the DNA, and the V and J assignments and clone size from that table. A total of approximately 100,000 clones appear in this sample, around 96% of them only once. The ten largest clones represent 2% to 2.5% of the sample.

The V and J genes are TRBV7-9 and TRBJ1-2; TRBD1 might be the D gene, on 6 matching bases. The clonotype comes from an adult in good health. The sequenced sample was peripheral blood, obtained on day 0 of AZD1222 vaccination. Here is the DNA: TGTGCCAGCAGCTTAGGGGTTTCGGGGGCCAATGGCTACACCTTC. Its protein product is CASSLGVSGANGYTF.